The 8 T cell receptor beta chains listed next were all sequenced from one sample in a study of blood T cell repertoires in COVID-19. The repertoire was sequenced with immunoSEQ multiplex PCR; TCRdb's copy has only in-frame clones and lacks some. The top ten clones hold roughly 6.6% of a sample with 380,000 or so clones, roughly 90% of them seen once. The sequencing input was peripheral blood. These receptors all stem from a woman aged 60-70 years with COVID-19, enrolled during active disease.

In this sample, this clone turned up once. The sample contains more than one DNA sequence encoding this CDR3. The genes are TRBV11-3 and TRBJ1-1; no clear D. The CDR3 is 12 amino acids. Germline values: CDR1 SGHNT, CDR2 YENEEA. V dropped 3 bases and J dropped 5 bases, with 7 bases sitting between them. The CDR3 nucleotides are TGTGCCAGCAGCTTTAGTAGAACTGAAGCTTTCTTT. Amino acids: CASSFSRTEAFF.

The chain uses TRBV12-3 or TRBV12-4 and TRBJ1-3; D is unclear. CDR3 length equals 11 residues. Trimming shortened V by 3 bases and J by 9 bases, and 6 bases separated the two germline ends. CDR3 amino acids: CASSFGGTIYF. The CDR3 nucleotides are TGTGCCAGCAGTTTTGGCGGCACCATATATTTT.

The chain uses TRBV19 and TRBJ1-1, with 8 nucleotides matching TRBD1. With 3 bases clipped from V and 2 bases from J, the junction kept 5 bases outside the gene matches. CDR1 is LNHDA, CDR2 SQIVND, per germline (reference sequence). The CDR3 has 15 amino acids. CDR3 DNA sequence: TGTGCCAGTAGTATGGGGGGACAGGTTAACACTGAAGCTTTCTTT. This translates into CASSMGGQVNTEAFF.

Turning to this clone: Distinct nucleotide sequences in the sample also encode this CDR3. The V call is TRBV30, the J call TRBJ2-5; no clear D. The germline V gene has CDR1 GTSNPN and CDR2 SVGIG (reference sequence). V lost 0 bases to trimming and J lost 4 bases, with 3 bases between them. The CDR3 consists of 11 residues. The CDR3 DNA follows: TGTGCCTGGAGTGTGGCAGAGACCCAGTACTTC. As protein: CAWSVAETQYF.

The rearrangement links TRBV7-3 to TRBJ1-3; D call uncertain. Germline CDR1 is SGHTA and CDR2 is FQGTGA. The CDR3 loop spans 16 amino acids. Trimming pared 4 bases from V and 0 bases from J, leaving 13 bases between. Here the CDR3 DNA reads TGTGCCAGCAGCTACGAGCCCAAGAGCTCTGGAAACACCATATATTTT. Protein: CASSYEPKSSGNTIYF.

This chain uses TRBV2 with TRBJ2-5, with 7 bases matching TRBD1. The germline V gene has CDR1 SNHLY and CDR2 FYNNEI. The CDR3 extends over 14 amino acids. The ends lost 8 bases at V and 7 bases at J; junction bases unmatched: 13. The CDR3 sequence is CASADPRDRGTQYF. CDR3 nucleotides: TGTGCCAGCGCCGATCCCCGGGACAGAGGGACCCAGTACTTC.

The chain couples TRBV19 to TRBJ2-3; 8 nucleotides match TRBD1. This CDR3 spans 18 amino acids. With V trimmed by 2 bases and J by 1 base, 11 bases remained unmatched. Per the germline V gene, CDR1 is LNHDA and CDR2 is SQIVND (reference sequence). This CDR3 reads CASSISRGQGARTDTQYF. DNA of the CDR3: TGTGCCAGTAGTATATCACGGGGTCAGGGGGCCCGCACAGATACGCAGTATTTT.

This clone was observed a few times. V and J are TRBV2 and TRBJ1-2, with D unresolved. Germline V gives CDR1 SNHLY, CDR2 FYNNEI. The CDR3 has 13 amino acids. With 3 bases removed from V and 2 bases from J, the gap between germline ends came to 7 bases. The CDR3 sequence: CASSDYTNYGYTF. The CDR3 nucleotides read TGTGCCAGCAGTGATTATACAAACTATGGCTACACCTTC.